This T cell receptor (beta chain) was identified during a study of cytomegalovirus exposure and HLA in healthy donors. V lost 3 bases, J lost 8 bases, and 15 bases stayed unmatched. CDR1 is MNHEY and CDR2 is SVGAGI in the germline V gene. The CDR3 extends over 16 amino acids. Points from the study as a whole: Productive rates of about 90% or about 30% were seen for most TCR beta V segments in an earlier analysis.

This PCR relied on a set of 60 Vbeta primers and 13 Jbeta primers. Sequenced by immunoSEQ multiplex PCR; TCRdb stores in-frame clones only, minus some. Of 72,000 or so clones listed, about 75% are singletons. For this clone: Its antigen remains unknown.

The sequenced sample consisted of PBMCs. The chain uses TRBV6-5 and TRBJ1-2; 7 bases fit TRBD1. This clonotype was sampled from a young woman in good health and CMV-seropositive. CDR3 sequence (DNA): TGTGCCAGCAGTTATGTGGGGCAACAGGGGACGAAGGGCTACACCTTC. Translating it yields CASSYVGQQGTKGYTF.